This is a list of T cell receptor beta chains from one sample in a study of CD8 T cells in ankylosing spondylitis. TCRdb re-called the 5' RACE reads through MiXCR, storing one row per CDR3 protein. The profile shows about 240,000 distinct CDR3 sequences, roughly a quarter of them singletons. Input material: blood, either unsorted or a sorted T cell fraction (not recorded which). The origin of the receptors is a male donor with ankylosing spondylitis or in good health (not recorded which). Each CDR3 is given with its conserved first and last residue. The D gene is left open where the match is weak. For some rows the clone size is stated as once, few or many, or as a class when expanded; others skip it.

clone size: -; V gene: TRBV20-1; D gene: -; J gene: TRBJ2-2; CDR3 DNA: TGCAGTGCTAGAGACGGGCAGGATTTGGGGGAGCTGTTTTTT; CDR3 protein: CSARDGQDLGELFF
clone size: few; V gene: TRBV7-2; D gene: TRBD1; J gene: TRBJ1-2; CDR3 DNA: TGTGCCAGCAGCCCGTACAGGGGTGGCTACACCTTC; CDR3 protein: CASSPYRGGYTF
clone size: many; V gene: TRBV20-1; D gene: -; J gene: TRBJ2-3; CDR3 DNA: TGCAGTGCTAGAGGGAAGTCGAGCACAGATACGCAGTATTTT; CDR3 protein: CSARGKSSTDTQYF
clone size: many; V gene: TRBV3-1; D gene: TRBD2; J gene: TRBJ2-3; CDR3 DNA: TGTGCCAGCAGCCCAGCGGGGGGATACACAGATACGCAGTATTTT; CDR3 protein: CASSPAGGYTDTQYF
clone size: few; V gene: TRBV18; D gene: TRBD1; J gene: TRBJ1-1; CDR3 DNA: TGTGCCAGCTCACCAGCACAGGGGGTCGACGGCACTGAAGCTTTCTTT; CDR3 protein: CASSPAQGVDGTEAFF
clone size: many; V gene: TRBV12-3/TRBV12-4; D gene: TRBD1; J gene: TRBJ1-1; CDR3 DNA: TGTGCCAGCAGTCGCCGGGACAGGTCTTCTGAAGCTTTCTTT; CDR3 protein: CASSRRDRSSEAFF
clone size: -; V gene: TRBV9; D gene: -; J gene: TRBJ2-5; CDR3 DNA: TGTGCCAGCAGCGTAGGCTCCGCAAAAGAGACCCAGTACTTC; CDR3 protein: CASSVGSAKETQYF
clone size: -; V gene: TRBV20-1; D gene: -; J gene: TRBJ1-6; CDR3 DNA: TGCTGTGCGGCAGCGGGAGACCGGGCCTATGGGTCACCCCTCCACTTT; CDR3 protein: CCAAAGDRAYGSPLHF
clone size: -; V gene: TRBV30; D gene: -; J gene: TRBJ2-7; CDR3 DNA: TGTGCCTGGGGGAAGGGTTTGCGCTACGAGCAGTACTTC; CDR3 protein: CAWGKGLRYEQYF
clone size: many; V gene: TRBV20-1; D gene: TRBD2; J gene: TRBJ2-1; CDR3 DNA: TGCAGTGCTCTTCGGGGGGGAGCCTACAATGAGCAGTTCTTC; CDR3 protein: CSALRGGAYNEQFF
clone size: -; V gene: TRBV18; D gene: TRBD1; J gene: TRBJ1-1; CDR3 DNA: TGTGCCAGCTCAGAGACAGGGAGAAACACTGAAGCTTTCTTT; CDR3 protein: CASSETGRNTEAFF
clone size: few; V gene: TRBV12-5; D gene: -; J gene: TRBJ2-7; CDR3 DNA: TGTGCTAGTGGTTTGCGGGGTGGTCCCTGCTACGAGCAGTACTTC; CDR3 protein: CASGLRGGPCYEQYF
clone size: -; V gene: TRBV20-1; D gene: TRBD2; J gene: TRBJ2-5; CDR3 DNA: TGCAGTGCTAGCCCGGGACTAGCGGGGGAGACCCAGTACTTC; CDR3 protein: CSASPGLAGETQYF
clone size: many; V gene: TRBV20-1; D gene: -; J gene: TRBJ2-7; CDR3 DNA: TGCAGTGCCCTAACGAGGAGCGAGCAGTACTTC; CDR3 protein: CSALTRSEQYF
clone size: few; V gene: TRBV12-3/TRBV12-4; D gene: -; J gene: TRBJ1-1; CDR3 DNA: TGTGCCAGCAGACCTAACCAGTTTGAAGCTTTCTTT; CDR3 protein: CASRPNQFEAFF
clone size: few; V gene: TRBV12-3/TRBV12-4; D gene: -; J gene: TRBJ2-5; CDR3 DNA: TGTGCCAGCAGTTTCTGGGGTTCCACCCAGTACTTC; CDR3 protein: CASSFWGSTQYF
clone size: once; V gene: TRBV20-1; D gene: TRBD1; J gene: TRBJ2-7; CDR3 DNA: TGCAGTGCTGCAAGGACAGGGGGCGACGAGCAGTACTTC; CDR3 protein: CSAARTGGDEQYF
clone size: many; V gene: TRBV6-5; D gene: -; J gene: TRBJ2-4; CDR3 DNA: TGTGCCAGCAGTTACGGGCAGGGACTAGCCAAAAACATTCAGTACTTC; CDR3 protein: CASSYGQGLAKNIQYF
clone size: many; V gene: TRBV20-1; D gene: TRBD1; J gene: TRBJ2-7; CDR3 DNA: TGCAGTGGTGTACAGGGGATGGTCTACGAGCAGTACTTC; CDR3 protein: CSGVQGMVYEQYF
clone size: many; V gene: TRBV14; D gene: -; J gene: TRBJ1-6; CDR3 DNA: TGTGCCAGCAGCCAAGGCGCGGGCGGAGGAGGCTCCTATAATTCACCCCTCCACTTT; CDR3 protein: CASSQGAGGGGSYNSPLHF
clone size: few; V gene: TRBV11-1; D gene: -; J gene: TRBJ2-3; CDR3 DNA: TGTGCCAGCAGCAGACGACAGGTTCTAGATACGCAGTATTTT; CDR3 protein: CASSRRQVLDTQYF
clone size: few; V gene: TRBV12-3/TRBV12-4; D gene: TRBD2; J gene: TRBJ2-2; CDR3 DNA: TGTGCCAGCAGGCCTAGCGGGGGGCACAACACCGGGGAGCTGTTTTTT; CDR3 protein: CASRPSGGHNTGELFF
clone size: few; V gene: TRBV7-2; D gene: -; J gene: TRBJ1-1; CDR3 DNA: TGTGCCAGCAGCCCGGCAGACAGTCCGAACACTGAAGCTTTCTTT; CDR3 protein: CASSPADSPNTEAFF
clone size: few; V gene: TRBV29-1; D gene: TRBD2; J gene: TRBJ2-2; CDR3 DNA: TGCAGCGTCAGACTAGCGGGGGGGCCCGGGGAGCTGTTTTTT; CDR3 protein: CSVRLAGGPGELFF
clone size: -; V gene: TRBV6-1; D gene: -; J gene: TRBJ2-7; CDR3 DNA: TGTGCCAGCAGTGAAGCGGGTCCCTACGAGCAGTACTTC; CDR3 protein: CASSEAGPYEQYF
clone size: many; V gene: TRBV20-1; D gene: -; J gene: TRBJ2-5; CDR3 DNA: TGCAGTGCTAGACCCATAAAGAATAGCCAAGAGACCCAGTACTTC; CDR3 protein: CSARPIKNSQETQYF
clone size: few; V gene: TRBV7-3; D gene: -; J gene: TRBJ2-5; CDR3 DNA: TGTGCCAGCAGCGTCAACTGGGAAGAGACCCAGTACTTC; CDR3 protein: CASSVNWEETQYF
clone size: many; V gene: TRBV13; D gene: -; J gene: TRBJ2-7; CDR3 DNA: TGTGCCAGCAGTCCTCAAATCACAGACCCGTACAGCTCCTACGAGCAGTACTTC; CDR3 protein: CASSPQITDPYSSYEQYF
clone size: -; V gene: TRBV10-3; D gene: -; J gene: TRBJ1-1; CDR3 DNA: TGTGCCATCACCGAAGGGGATGAAGCTTTCTTT; CDR3 protein: CAITEGDEAFF
clone size: -; V gene: TRBV6-4; D gene: -; J gene: TRBJ2-1; CDR3 DNA: TGTGCCAGCAGAGAATACAGGGACGATGAGCAGTTCTTC; CDR3 protein: CASREYRDDEQFF
clone size: -; V gene: TRBV20-1; D gene: TRBD1; J gene: TRBJ1-1; CDR3 DNA: TGCAGTGCTCCACGAGACAGGGGGCCCTCTGAAGCTTTCTTT; CDR3 protein: CSAPRDRGPSEAFF
clone size: -; V gene: TRBV20-1; D gene: -; J gene: TRBJ2-1; CDR3 DNA: TGCAGTGCTAGAGCACGTCCGGACAGATACAATGAGCAGTTCTTC; CDR3 protein: CSARARPDRYNEQFF
clone size: many; V gene: TRBV18; D gene: -; J gene: TRBJ2-3; CDR3 DNA: TGTGCCAGCTCACCATCGGATACGCAGTATTTT; CDR3 protein: CASSPSDTQYF
clone size: -; V gene: TRBV29-1; D gene: TRBD1; J gene: TRBJ2-5; CDR3 DNA: TGCAGCGTCCAGAGGGTCCCAGGGGGTAACCAAGAGACCCAGTACTTC; CDR3 protein: CSVQRVPGGNQETQYF
clone size: many; V gene: TRBV12-3/TRBV12-4; D gene: -; J gene: TRBJ2-1; CDR3 DNA: TGTGCCAGCACCCTCCCAGGGGAGGCCTACAATGAGCAGTTCTTC; CDR3 protein: CASTLPGEAYNEQFF
clone size: -; V gene: TRBV12-3/TRBV12-4; D gene: -; J gene: TRBJ2-3; CDR3 DNA: TGTGCCAGCAGTTGGAGGACTTTGACGCAGTATTTT; CDR3 protein: CASSWRTLTQYF
clone size: -; V gene: TRBV29-1; D gene: -; J gene: TRBJ2-3; CDR3 DNA: TGCAGCGTTGAAAGACAGAATACGCAGTATTTT; CDR3 protein: CSVERQNTQYF
clone size: -; V gene: TRBV6-5; D gene: -; J gene: TRBJ2-7; CDR3 DNA: TGTGCCAGGAGTTCAGGGACCTACGAGCAGTACTTC; CDR3 protein: CARSSGTYEQYF
clone size: many; V gene: TRBV11-2; D gene: -; J gene: TRBJ2-2; CDR3 DNA: TGTGCCAGCAGCGTGGCGGGAACCGGGGAGCTGTTTTTT; CDR3 protein: CASSVAGTGELFF
clone size: -; V gene: TRBV7-9; D gene: -; J gene: TRBJ2-6; CDR3 DNA: TGTGCCAGCAGCCTCAGGACAACTACCTCTGGGGCCAACGTCCTGACTTTC; CDR3 protein: CASSLRTTTSGANVLTF
clone size: many; V gene: TRBV29-1; D gene: TRBD1; J gene: TRBJ2-3; CDR3 DNA: TGCAGCGTTGGCCCAGGGGGCGGGAGCACAGATACGCAGTATTTT; CDR3 protein: CSVGPGGGSTDTQYF
clone size: -; V gene: TRBV5-1; D gene: TRBD1; J gene: TRBJ2-2; CDR3 DNA: TGCGCCAGCAGCTTGGCCGGGACAGGGAACACCGGGGAGCTGTTTTTT; CDR3 protein: CASSLAGTGNTGELFF
clone size: -; V gene: TRBV29-1; D gene: -; J gene: TRBJ2-3; CDR3 DNA: TGCAGCGTTGATTCACTGAACACAGATACGCAGTATTTT; CDR3 protein: CSVDSLNTDTQYF
clone size: many; V gene: TRBV20-1; D gene: -; J gene: TRBJ2-7; CDR3 DNA: TGCAGTGCTAGAGGGGTCCGAAACGAGCAGTACTTC; CDR3 protein: CSARGVRNEQYF
clone size: -; V gene: TRBV15; D gene: TRBD1; J gene: TRBJ1-2; CDR3 DNA: TGTGCCACCAGCAGAGATCTAGGGACAGGGGGCTCTGGCTACACCTTC; CDR3 protein: CATSRDLGTGGSGYTF
clone size: -; V gene: TRBV19; D gene: TRBD1; J gene: TRBJ1-1; CDR3 DNA: TGTGCCAGTAGCTGGACAGGGGTAGCCACTGAAGCTTTCTTT; CDR3 protein: CASSWTGVATEAFF
clone size: many; V gene: TRBV29-1; D gene: TRBD1; J gene: TRBJ1-1; CDR3 DNA: TGCAGCGTAGTCCGGGACAGGGACACTGAAGCTTTCTTT; CDR3 protein: CSVVRDRDTEAFF
clone size: -; V gene: TRBV20-1; D gene: -; J gene: TRBJ2-2; CDR3 DNA: TGCAGTGCCAGCTTGACGAACACCGGGGAGCTGTTTTTT; CDR3 protein: CSASLTNTGELFF
clone size: many; V gene: TRBV3-1; D gene: TRBD1; J gene: TRBJ2-3; CDR3 DNA: TGTGCCAGCAGCCGAACAGGGGGCGATACGCAGTATTTT; CDR3 protein: CASSRTGGDTQYF
clone size: many; V gene: TRBV20-1; D gene: -; J gene: TRBJ2-2; CDR3 DNA: TGCAGTGCTAGGGAAGCTATCGGGGAGCTGTTTTTT; CDR3 protein: CSAREAIGELFF